A single sample gave rise to the 18 T cell receptor beta chains below, sequenced in a study of metastatic and nonmetastatic thyroid tumors. No patient received treatment before thyroid surgery. With MiXCR, TCRdb called clones anew from the PCR reads. The table has tens of thousands of clones, roughly a third seen once. The sequenced sample was blood. Receptors originate from a female donor with papillary thyroid cancer or a benign thyroid nodule (not recorded which). Some clones in this sample may be carry-over from other donors' samples.

The chain has TRBV4-1 and TRBJ2-5; D is possibly TRBD2 (6 bases). The germline V and J ends were trimmed by 1 base and 2 bases, with 11 bases remaining between them. CDR1 is MGHRA and CDR2 is YSYEKL in the germline V gene. The CDR3 spans 15 residues. CDR3 sequence (DNA): TGCGCCAGCAGCCAAGCTGGGACTCGTCAAGAGACCCAGTACTTC. The encoded protein is CASSQAGTRQETQYF.

The genes are TRBV11-3 and TRBJ2-7; no firm D call. Germline loops: CDR1 SGHNT, CDR2 YENEEA. The V and J ends lost 1 base and 0 bases respectively, with 10 bases between them. CDR3 size: 15 residues. CDR3 region: CASSLVDLSSYEQYF. CDR3 nucleotide sequence: TGTGCCAGCAGCTTAGTTGACTTGAGCTCCTACGAGCAGTACTTC.

The CDR3 protein is CASSFEGREQFF. The CDR3 nucleotides read TGTGCCAGCAGCTTTGAGGGCCGGGAGCAGTTCTTC. The gene calls are TRBV7-2 and TRBJ2-1, with D tentatively TRBD2 (5 bases). Germline V CDR1 and CDR2: SGHTA, FQGNSA. V lost 3 bases and J lost 10, with 10 bases in between. The CDR3 extends over 12 amino acids. The full variable domain, with the rest looked up from reference TRBV7-2 and TRBJ2-1, is GAGVSQSPSNKVTEKGKDVELRCDPISGHTALYWYRQSLGQGLEFLIYFQGNSAPDKSGLPSDRFSAERTGGSVSTLTIQRTQQEDSAVYLCASSFEGREQFFGPGTRLTVL.

The rearrangement joins TRBV7-3 to TRBJ1-2; the D is unclear. This CDR3 comprises 14 residues. Trimming stripped 8 bases from V and 5 bases from J, with 18 bases between. The germline CDR1 and CDR2 sequences are SGHTA and FQGTGA. DNA of the CDR3: TGTGCCAGCGGGCCTGGAGAGGGTGAATATGGCTACACCTTC. Encoded protein: CASGPGEGEYGYTF.

This clone occurred a few times. The V gene is TRBV28, the J gene TRBJ1-2; TRBD1 matches 7 bases. Germline V gives CDR1 MDHEN, CDR2 SYDVKM. The CDR3 extends over 14 amino acids. V lost 6 bases, J lost 2 bases, and 6 bases stayed unmatched. The CDR3 reads CASRTVGGNYGYTF. The CDR3 nucleotides are TGTGCCAGCAGGACCGTAGGGGGCAACTATGGCTACACCTTC.

In its sample, this clone was seen many times. The rearrangement joins TRBV24-1 to TRBJ2-1; TRBD2 agrees at 10 bases. This CDR3 has 16 residues. Germline trimming cut 0 bases from V and 8 bases from J; bases unmatched to any gene: 6. In germline, CDR1 is KGHDR, CDR2 SFDVKD. CDR3: CATSDLRLAGADEQFF. In nucleotides, the CDR3 is TGTGCCACCAGTGATTTGAGGCTAGCGGGAGCCGATGAGCAGTTCTTC.

By frequency in the sample, this clone is medium-sized. V is TRBV4-1 and J is TRBJ1-4; 9 bases are shared with TRBD1. The CDR3 totals 14 residues. Germline-derived CDR1 and CDR2 are MGHRA and YSYEKL. Unmatched junction bases numbered 6, after V lost 6 bases and J lost 7 bases. In nucleotides, the CDR3 is TGCGCCAGCAGGTCTACAGGGGGCCTTGAAAAACTGTTTTTT. This sequence encodes CASRSTGGLEKLFF.

As concerns this clone: Mismatch with germline at one junction end may stem from a read error. CDR3 protein: CASSKRQGELNTEASF. CDR3 coding DNA: TGTGCCAGCAGTAAACGACAGGGGGAGTTGAACACTGAAGCTTCCTTT. V gene TRBV6-1 combines with J gene TRBJ1-1; TRBD1 matches at 9 bases. The V gene's germline CDR1 is MNHNS and CDR2 SASEGT. The CDR3 sequence is 16 residues long.

The sample holds a few counts of this clone. The same CDR3 arises from other DNA sequences in this sample as well. This chain joins TRBV7-9 and TRBJ2-7; D not resolved. The CDR3 has 12 amino acids. Trimming took off 5 bases at V and 0 bases at J, with 5 bases between the two ends. Germline lookup yields CDR1 SEHNR and CDR2 FQNEAQ (reference sequence). The CDR3 protein is CASSPTSYEQYF. In DNA form, the CDR3 reads TGTGCCAGCAGCCCCACCTCCTACGAGCAGTACTTC.

This clone was counted at least ten times. This chain links TRBV7-3 with TRBJ1-1; the D is unclear. V was clipped by 1 base and J by 0 bases, with 6 bases between them. This CDR3 comprises 14 residues. CDR1 is SGHTA, CDR2 FQGTGA, per germline. The CDR3: CASSLNDMNTEAFF. The DNA for the CDR3 is TGTGCCAGCAGCTTAAATGATATGAACACTGAAGCTTTCTTT.

V and J are TRBV7-3 and TRBJ2-1; TRBD1 matches at 7 bases. Unmatched junction bases numbered 5, after V lost 5 bases and J lost 4 bases. CDR1 SGHTA and CDR2 FQGTGA come from the germline V gene. The CDR3 contains 14 residues. The CDR3 bases are TGTGCCAGCAGCCGGGGACAGATATACAATGAGCAGTTCTTC. This encodes CASSRGQIYNEQFF.

V and J are TRBV7-2 and TRBJ1-3; D not resolved. Trimming removed 0 bases at V and 2 bases at J, with 8 bases between. Germline V CDR1 and CDR2: SGHTA, FQGNSA. The length of the CDR3 is 15 residues. The CDR3 region has the DNA TGTGCCAGCAGCTTAGCATATGGAACTGGAAACACCATATATTTT. Amino acids: CASSLAYGTGNTIYF.

The table lists this clone with many counts. The chain combines TRBV7-2 with TRBJ1-2; D is perhaps TRBD1 (6 bases). From germline, CDR1 is SGHTA and CDR2 FQGNSA. The CDR3 loop spans 15 amino acids. With 5 bases removed from V and 4 bases from J, the gap between germline ends came to 17 bases. This chain's CDR3 is CASSVGSGGAYGYTF. Written as DNA, the CDR3 is TGTGCCAGCAGCGTAGGAAGCGGGGGGGCCTATGGCTACACCTTC.

This clone was picked up many times. The chain joins TRBV29-1 to TRBJ1-1; 7 bases match TRBD1. V lost 5 bases, J lost 1 base, and 1 base stayed unmatched. Germline V CDR1 and CDR2: SQVTM, ANQGSEA. This CDR3 has 12 amino acids. The CDR3: CSVRDRNTEAFF. In nucleotides, the CDR3 is TGCAGCGTTCGGGACAGGAACACTGAAGCTTTCTTT.

Sample share makes this clone medium-sized. This sample also contains other DNA sequences that code for the same CDR3. This chain joins TRBV6-1 and TRBJ1-1; weak D call: TRBD1 (6 bases). The CDR3 is 15 residues long. In germline, CDR1 is MNHNS, CDR2 SASEGT. The V end was cut by 3 bases, the J end by 4 bases, with 15 bases between. CDR3 residues: CASSESSGESTEAFF. The CDR3 nucleotides read TGTGCCAGCAGTGAGTCTTCAGGGGAATCCACTGAAGCTTTCTTT.

This clone showed up just a few times. The V and J genes are TRBV27 and TRBJ1-2; D might be TRBD1 (6 bases). CDR3 size: 12 residues. Germline V gene data show CDR1 as MNHEY and CDR2 as SMNVEV (reference sequence). The V end was cut by 3 bases, the J end by 7 bases, with 9 bases between. DNA of the CDR3: TGTGCCAGCAGTTTGGCAGGGGTTGGCTACACCTTC. Protein product: CASSLAGVGYTF.

This clone was found many times. The CDR3 region has the DNA TGTGCCAGCTCACCAGTGAACGACCTCAGGGAAGCTTTCTTT. It encodes CASSPVNDLREAFF. The chain has TRBV18 and TRBJ1-1; D call uncertain. The V gene lost 2 bases and the J gene lost 8 bases, with 15 bases spanning the gap. Germline lookup yields CDR1 KGHSH and CDR2 LQKENI. The CDR3 is 14 residues long.

At least ten counts were recorded for this clone. The chain joins TRBV28 to TRBJ1-5; TRBD1 is a possible D gene (6 bases). This CDR3 is 16 amino acids long. V dropped 4 bases and J dropped 0 bases, with 13 bases sitting between them. CDR1 and CDR2 from the germline V gene are MDHEN and SYDVKM. In DNA form, the CDR3 reads TGTGCCAGCAGTTCTATCAGGGGTTATAGCAATCAGCCCCAGCATTTT. It yields the protein CASSSIRGYSNQPQHF.